This TCR beta chain appears in the sequencing data of a study of CD8 T cells in ankylosing spondylitis. TCRdb redid the calling of the 5' RACE reads with MiXCR, one entry per CDR3 protein. The sample has 100,000 to 150,000 distinct CDR3 sequences; approximately 6.8% are singletons. This clonotype was seen ten or more times. The antigen remains undetermined. General study points: Reportedly, significant enrichment of disease-linked clones occurred in matched ankylosing spondylitis synovial fluid. In reactive arthritis synovial fluid and blood, some motif variants had been reported before.

With 0 bases clipped from V and 0 bases from J, the junction kept 12 bases outside the gene matches. This CDR3 region has 18 residues. CDR1 SGHRS and CDR2 YFSETQ come from the germline V gene. Sequences were obtained from blood, either unsorted or a sorted T cell fraction (not recorded which). The chain carries TRBV5-1 and TRBJ2-7, with 7 nucleotides matching TRBD1. The source of this sequence is a male donor with ankylosing spondylitis or in good health (not recorded which). The CDR3 is CASSLEVWRTGDSYEQYF. CDR3 in DNA: TGCGCCAGCAGCTTGGAAGTTTGGAGGACAGGCGACTCCTACGAGCAGTACTTC.